This T cell receptor beta chain was obtained from a study of cytomegalovirus exposure and HLA in healthy donors. With regard to this clone: What it recognizes is unknown.

The PCR ran on 60 Vbeta and 13 Jbeta primers. How the authors handled the data: Roughly 80 million unique TCR beta chains, roughly 11 million of them shared, were counted by a later analysis. Libraries were prepared by immunoSEQ multiplex PCR; TCRdb keeps only in-frame clonotypes and omits some of them. V and J calls and clone size are those listed in that table; D and trimming were worked out from the DNA. The top ten hold around 4% of the sample, which has about 100,000 clones, around four fifths seen once. Overall study findings and caveats: Previously analyzed data showed that most TCR beta V segments were productive at a frequency of about 90% or about 30%. TCR sequences were mostly rare, though some public TCRs occurred in many donors.

V shed 8 bases and J 7 bases; nucleotides not matched to a gene: 7. From germline, CDR1 is WSHSY and CDR2 SAAADI. The CDR3 sequence is 12 residues long. The V gene is TRBV10-2, the J gene TRBJ2-7; 8 bases align to TRBD1. The sequenced sample consisted of PBMCs. This TCR derives from a middle-aged man in good health and CMV-seronegative. For the CDR3, the DNA is TGCGCCAGCGCGCAGGGGGCGCAGGAGCAGTACTTC. Protein: CASAQGAQEQYF.